The 27 T cell receptor beta chains below all came from one sample that was sequenced in a study of identical twins. Each CDR3 protein gets one entry after TCRdb re-called the 5' RACE reads with MiXCR. The data contain approximately 230,000 distinct CDR3 sequences, over 5.5% of them singletons. The data were also submitted as part of a second study, on T cells expressing NK-cell markers.

Sequencing was done on a sample of CD8+ T cells sorted from blood. These receptors were taken from a woman aged 18-29 years in good health.

The sample holds many counts of this clonotype. The J gene is TRBJ2-1, the V gene TRBV5-1; 9 bases match TRBD2. CDR1 is SGHRS and CDR2 is YFSETQ in the germline V gene. V shed 2 bases, J shed 0 bases, and the junction held 18 bases outside the gene matches. The CDR3 is 21 residues long. CDR3 sequence: CASSFPTGREGPQFSYNEQFF. The CDR3 bases are TGCGCCAGCAGCTTCCCAACCGGGCGGGAGGGCCCTCAATTCTCCTACAATGAGCAGTTCTTC.

This clonotype has just a few counts. The J gene is TRBJ2-5, the V gene TRBV4-3; TRBD2 matches at 8 bases. This CDR3 contains 14 residues. V dropped 4 bases and J dropped 4; count of bases not matched to a gene: 5. Germline V lookup: CDR1 LGHNA, CDR2 YSLEER. CDR3 loop: CASSPSTSVETQYF. CDR3 in DNA: TGCGCCAGCAGCCCGTCGACTAGCGTAGAGACCCAGTACTTC.

In its sample, this clonotype was seen many times. This chain connects TRBV4-2 to TRBJ1-1, with D tentatively TRBD1 (5 bases). In germline, CDR1 is LGHNA, CDR2 YNFKEQ. The ends were cut back, 1 base at V and 5 bases at J, with 8 bases in the middle. This CDR3 spans 13 amino acids. CDR3 bases: TGTGCCAGCAGCCAAGGGGGGGAGACTGAAGCTTTCTTT. Translated: CASSQGGETEAFF.

This clonotype has just a few counts. The genes are TRBV20-1 and TRBJ1-3; TRBD1 agrees at 9 bases. Germline loops: CDR1 DFQATT, CDR2 SNEGSKA (reference sequence). The CDR3 is made up of 16 amino acids. Losses at the gene ends were 5 bases for V and 1 base for J; bases not matched to a gene: 9. The CDR3: CSARGGQGGSGNTIYF. CDR3 in DNA: TGCAGTGCTCGAGGGGGACAGGGTGGTTCTGGAAACACCATATATTTT.

The CDR3 protein is CASSVGSGGGSNEQFF. The DNA of the CDR3 is TGTGCCAGCAGCGTAGGGAGCGGGGGGGGTTCCAATGAGCAGTTCTTC. The V and J genes are TRBV9 and TRBJ2-1; 10 bases are shared with TRBD2. Germline CDR1 is SGDLS and CDR2 is YYNGEE. Trimming cost V 0 bases and J 6 bases; bases outside gene matches: 6. The CDR3 has 16 amino acids.

The rearrangement joins TRBV11-2 to TRBJ1-1; D is unclear. Germline CDR1 is SGHAT and CDR2 is FQNNGV. The CDR3 extends over 15 amino acids. Trimming left V 1 base short and J 1 base short, with 10 bases between. CDR3 region: CASSLVSGKNTEAFF. As DNA, the CDR3 is TGTGCCAGCAGCTTAGTTTCGGGGAAGAACACTGAAGCTTTCTTT. Full variable domain (missing parts from reference TRBV11-2 and TRBJ1-1): EAGVAQSPRYKIIEKRQSVAFWCNPISGHATLYWYQQILGQGPKLLIQFQNNGVVDDSQLPKDRFSAERLKGVDSTLKIQPAKLEDSAVYLCASSLVSGKNTEAFFGQGTRLTVV.

This clonotype was recorded at least ten times. This sequence joins TRBV9 and TRBJ2-4, with D perhaps TRBD2 (6 bases). The length of the CDR3 is 13 residues. Germline V gene sequence: CDR1 SGDLS, CDR2 YYNGEE. V was trimmed by 3 bases and J by 7 bases, leaving 11 bases between them. This chain's CDR3 is CASSGRTTNIQYF. In DNA, the CDR3 is TGTGCCAGCAGCGGCAGGACTACCAACATTCAGTACTTC.

This clonotype was detected many times. V gene TRBV6-1 combines with J gene TRBJ2-7, with D uncertain. CDR3 length equals 13 residues. CDR1 is MNHNS and CDR2 is SASEGT in the germline V gene. Trimming pared 1 base from V and 1 base from J, leaving 5 bases between. The CDR3 DNA reads as TGTGCCAGCAGTGAAGGGCGGTCCTACGAGCAGTACTTC. As protein: CASSEGRSYEQYF.

This clonotype appeared a few times. The chain carries TRBV12-3 or TRBV12-4 and TRBJ1-1; 7 nucleotides match TRBD1. V lost 5 bases, J lost 1 base, and 7 bases stayed unmatched. This CDR3 spans 15 amino acids. The CDR3 DNA sequence: TGTGCCAGCAGTATGTGGGACAGATCGAACACTGAAGCTTTCTTT. Translated, it gives CASSMWDRSNTEAFF.

This clonotype was observed many times. CDR3 sequence (DNA): TGTGCCAGCTGGACTAGCGGGTTATTCGAGCAGTACTTC. Protein sequence: CASWTSGLFEQYF. This chain connects TRBV6-1 to TRBJ2-7; TRBD2 matches 11 bases. This CDR3 is 13 amino acids long. V lost 8 bases and J lost 6; bases outside the gene matches: 6. The germline gives CDR1 MNHNS, CDR2 SASEGT.

This clonotype was found many times. The gene calls are TRBV9 and TRBJ1-1; 7 bases match TRBD1. J gave up 10 bases and V 3 bases, and 6 bases lay outside the gene matches. CDR1 is SGDLS and CDR2 is YYNGEE in the germline V gene. The CDR3 covers 12 residues. The CDR3 sequence: CASSGAGTAAFF. The CDR3 DNA reads TGTGCCAGCAGCGGGGCCGGGACAGCAGCTTTCTTT. Together with reference TRBV9 and TRBJ1-1, the CDR3 gives the full variable domain: DSGVTQTPKHLITATGQRVTLRCSPRSGDLSVYWYQQSLDQGLQFLIQYYNGEERAKGNILERFSAQQFPDLHSELNLSSLELGDSALYFCASSGAGTAAFFGQGTRLTVV.

This clonotype was detected ten times or more. This sequence joins TRBV12-3 or TRBV12-4 and TRBJ2-7; 8 bases fit TRBD1. J gave up 5 bases and V 5 bases, and 11 bases lay outside the gene matches. The CDR3 totals 15 residues. The CDR3 DNA sequence: TGTGCCAGCAGTCTAGAGGACAGGGTTCAGGACGAGCAGTACTTC. Protein sequence: CASSLEDRVQDEQYF.

This clonotype was counted only a few times. The DNA for the CDR3 is TGTGCCAGCAGCCCCGAGGCTTCTTCTTACTATGGCTACACCTTC. This sequence encodes CASSPEASSYYGYTF. V is TRBV7-9 and J is TRBJ1-2; D is unclear. The V gene's germline CDR1 is SEHNR and CDR2 FQNEAQ (reference sequence). V was clipped by 5 bases and J by 3 bases, with 16 bases between them. The CDR3 totals 15 residues.

The table lists this clonotype with a few counts. The chain links TRBV7-8 to TRBJ2-7, with 9 bases lining up with TRBD2. J was trimmed by 9 bases and V by 4 bases; bases with no gene match: 19. CDR1 and CDR2 from the germline V gene are SGHVS and FQNEAQ. This CDR3 spans 17 amino acids. CDR3 coding DNA: TGTGCCAGCAGCTGGGCACGAATGCGGGAGGGCTCGAACAGGCAGTACTTC. Its translation is CASSWARMREGSNRQYF.

This clonotype was seen only a few times. V and J are TRBV3-1 and TRBJ2-7; a possible D gene is TRBD1 (6 bases). The germline gives CDR1 LGHDT, CDR2 YNNKEL (reference sequence). Trimming pared 4 bases from V and 6 bases from J, leaving 10 bases between. This CDR3 region has 12 residues. This CDR3 is CASSPRDTEQYF. The CDR3 DNA reads TGTGCCAGCAGCCCCCGGGACACCGAGCAGTACTTC.

This clonotype was observed a few times. The chain combines TRBV7-9 with TRBJ2-3; possible D gene TRBD2, 6 bases. Trimming took off 11 bases at V and 4 bases at J, with 19 bases between the two ends. The CDR3 has 14 residues. Germline CDR1 SEHNR, CDR2 FQNEAQ (reference sequence). The CDR3 here is CASRSPGGPDTQYF. The CDR3 DNA sequence: TGTGCCTCGCGATCCCCCGGGGGACCAGATACGCAGTATTTT.

The rearrangement joins TRBV5-6 to TRBJ2-1, with D perhaps TRBD2 (6 bases). This CDR3 is 12 amino acids long. Germline V CDR1 and CDR2: SGHDT, YYEEEE. V was clipped by 3 bases and J by 7 bases, with 8 bases between them. This chain's CDR3 is CASSWAGNEQFF. Written as DNA, the CDR3 is TGTGCCAGCAGCTGGGCGGGGAATGAGCAGTTCTTC.

The chain recombines TRBV5-1 with TRBJ2-1; D uncertain. Trimming left V 5 bases short and J 0 bases short, with 12 bases between. Germline CDR1 and CDR2: SGHRS and YFSETQ. The CDR3 sequence is 15 residues long. In DNA form, the CDR3 reads TGCGCCAGCAGGGGCAGCTTTAGCTCCTACAATGAGCAGTTCTTC. This encodes CASRGSFSSYNEQFF.

This clonotype was counted at least ten times. The V and J genes are TRBV7-9 and TRBJ2-7, with TRBD2 identical over 8 bases. The length of the CDR3 is 14 residues. Losses at the gene ends were 5 bases for V and 2 bases for J; bases not matched to a gene: 5. The germline V gene encodes CDR1 SEHNR and CDR2 FQNEAQ (reference sequence). CDR3 sequence (DNA): TGTGCCAGCAGCCCGGGGACTAGTCCCTACGAGCAGTACTTC. This translates into CASSPGTSPYEQYF.

This clonotype was counted a few times. The J gene is TRBJ2-1, the V gene TRBV9; the match to TRBD1 covers 7 bases. Germline V gene lookup returns CDR1 SGDLS and CDR2 YYNGEE. The trim removed 4 bases at V and 8 bases at J, leaving 12 bases unmatched. This CDR3 is 15 amino acids long. The DNA of the CDR3 is TGTGCCAGCAGCCCCCGACAGGGATTTGAGTATGAGCAGTTCTTC. As protein: CASSPRQGFEYEQFF.

This clonotype has more than one count but fewer than ten. This rearrangement joins TRBV29-1 to TRBJ1-2; TRBD1 matches at 8 bases. The CDR3 is made up of 12 amino acids. J gave up 11 bases and V 6 bases, and 11 bases lay outside the gene matches. Germline-derived CDR1 and CDR2 are SQVTM and ANQGSEA. CDR3 residues: CSVPGQGAGYTF. Written as DNA, the CDR3 is TGCAGCGTCCCCGGACAGGGTGCGGGTTACACCTTC.

The table lists this clonotype with many counts. The chain combines TRBV7-9 with TRBJ1-2; no definite D call. CDR3 length: 15 residues. Germline lookup yields CDR1 SEHNR and CDR2 FQNEAQ (reference sequence). V lost 5 bases to trimming and J lost 3 bases, with 16 bases between them. The CDR3 is CASSLRTSGDYGYTF. CDR3 nucleotides: TGTGCCAGCAGCCTCAGGACGTCCGGAGACTATGGCTACACCTTC.

A few counts support this clonotype. This chain links TRBV5-1 with TRBJ1-4; 8 bases map to TRBD1. Germline V gene sequence: CDR1 SGHRS, CDR2 YFSETQ. Germline trimming cut 2 bases from V and 1 base from J; bases unmatched to any gene: 7. This CDR3 comprises 17 residues. CDR3 amino acids: CASSFVTGGETNEKLFF. As DNA, the CDR3 is TGCGCCAGCAGCTTTGTAACAGGGGGTGAAACTAATGAAAAACTGTTTTTT.

This clonotype was seen a handful of times. This chain uses TRBV11-2 with TRBJ2-7, with 8 bases aligning to TRBD1. V gave up 1 base and J gave up 3 bases; unmatched junction bases: 5. The CDR3 sequence is 15 residues long. Germline V gene data show CDR1 as SGHAT and CDR2 as FQNNGV. CDR3 coding DNA: TGTGCCAGCAGCTTAGGACAGGGGTCGGTCTACGAGCAGTACTTC. Protein sequence: CASSLGQGSVYEQYF.

The chain has TRBV6-1 and TRBJ2-1, with 9 bases identical to TRBD1. The CDR3 is 13 amino acids. Losses at the gene ends were 10 bases for V and 4 bases for J; bases not matched to a gene: 5. CDR1 and CDR2 from the germline V gene are MNHNS and SASEGT. The CDR3 DNA sequence: TGTGCCACCTTAGACAGGGGGTACAATGAGCAGTTCTTC. It encodes CATLDRGYNEQFF.

The V call is TRBV29-1, the J call TRBJ2-2; D is uncertain. The CDR3 is made up of 14 amino acids. Looked up from germline, CDR1 is SQVTM and CDR2 is ANQGSEA. V lost 6 bases, J lost 4 bases, and 15 bases lay in between. The DNA for the CDR3 is TGCAGCGTGAGGCGTGACAAGCCCACCGGGGAGCTGTTTTTT. It specifies CSVRRDKPTGELFF.

This chain connects TRBV27 to TRBJ1-1, with a possible D match to TRBD1 (5 bases). From germline, CDR1 is MNHEY and CDR2 SMNVEV (reference sequence). V was cut by 5 bases and J by 7 bases, with 11 bases left in between. The CDR3 runs to 12 residues. The CDR3 DNA follows: TGTGCCAGCAGTAGGCAGGGAAGTGAAGCTTTCTTT. Protein: CASSRQGSEAFF.